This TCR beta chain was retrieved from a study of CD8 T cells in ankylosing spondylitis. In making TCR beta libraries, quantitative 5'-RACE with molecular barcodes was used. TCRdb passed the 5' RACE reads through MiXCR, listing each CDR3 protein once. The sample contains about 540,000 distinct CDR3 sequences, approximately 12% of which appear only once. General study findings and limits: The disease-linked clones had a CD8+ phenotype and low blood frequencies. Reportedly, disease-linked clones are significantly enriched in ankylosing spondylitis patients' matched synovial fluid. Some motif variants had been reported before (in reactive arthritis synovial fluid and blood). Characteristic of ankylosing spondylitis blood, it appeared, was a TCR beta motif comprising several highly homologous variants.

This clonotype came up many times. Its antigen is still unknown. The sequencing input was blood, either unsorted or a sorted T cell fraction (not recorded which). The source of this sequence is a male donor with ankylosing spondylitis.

CDR3 protein: CASSWRHGSYNEQFF. DNA of the CDR3: TGTGCCAGCAGCTGGCGGCACGGATCCTACAATGAGCAGTTCTTC. The chain is built from TRBV7-6 and TRBJ2-1; the D is unclear. CDR1 and CDR2 from the germline V gene are SGHVS and FNYEAQ. V lost 4 bases, J lost 1 base, and 11 bases lay in between. This CDR3 region has 15 residues.